The clone carrying this TCR beta chain was found a few times. Its antigen remains unknown. Other DNA sequences in the same sample also yield this CDR3. From germline, CDR1 is MNHNS and CDR2 SASEGT. This CDR3 region has 13 residues. V lost 4 bases and J lost 6, with 13 bases in between. This specimen belongs to a study of cytomegalovirus exposure and HLA in healthy donors. As for the study in general: Earlier results showed 117 million unique TCR beta sequences derived from 150 million to 200 million T cells. Regarding the study as a whole: V- and J-gene trimming in TCR beta was tied to a missense DCLRE1C variant by an analysis performed later. Immune exposure information available was restricted to CMV serostatus.

The PCR had 60 Vbeta and 13 Jbeta primers. The table came from immunoSEQ multiplex PCR; TCRdb's copy has only in-frame clones and leaves some out. Of about 41,000 clones in the sample, 65% to 85% were seen once. This chain connects TRBV6-1 to TRBJ2-7; maybe TRBD1 (5 bases). The origin of this receptor is a man aged 45-60 years in good health and CMV-seronegative. Sequencing was performed on PBMCs. The CDR3 coding sequence is TGTGCCAGCAGTGCTGTCAACAGGCGCGAGCAGTACTTC. Its translation is CASSAVNRREQYF.